Presented here are 2 T cell receptor beta chains from one specimen sequenced in a study of cytomegalovirus exposure and HLA in healthy donors. PCR used 60 Vbeta primers and 13 Jbeta primers. Profiled with immunoSEQ multiplex PCR; TCRdb holds only in-frame clones, not every one. Of tens of thousands of clones in the sample, nearly 80% were seen once. The sequencing sample was made of PBMCs. All receptors derive from a female donor in good health and CMV-seronegative.

The V call is TRBV7-2, the J call TRBJ1-5; D remains ambiguous. The CDR3 totals 13 residues. The germline gives CDR1 SGHTA, CDR2 FQGNSA. Trimming removed 5 bases at V and 6 bases at J, with 11 bases between. The CDR3 DNA follows: TGTGCCAGCAGCCCCCGGGGTACTCAGCCCCAGCATTTT. It specifies CASSPRGTQPQHF.

As regards this clone: Other nucleotide sequences in the sample specify the same CDR3. The chain links TRBV6-5 to TRBJ1-6; no firm D call. The CDR3 has 12 amino acids. Germline-derived CDR1 and CDR2 are MNHEY and SVGAGI. Deletions cut 5 bases from V and 10 bases from J, with 9 bases between. Written as DNA, the CDR3 is TGTGCCAGCAGTCCCTCGGGGTCACCCCTCCACTTT. Its protein is CASSPSGSPLHF.